This TCR beta chain is from a study of blood T cells in healthy people across ages. Deletions cut 1 base from V and 2 bases from J, with 18 bases between. This CDR3 is built from 19 residues. The germline V gene encodes CDR1 SEHNR and CDR2 FQNEAQ (reference sequence). The second PCR ran about 6 to 12 cycles with a sample-barcoded 5' primer and J-beta primers. From each sample, at least 3 million paired-end reads containing CDR3 were obtained. TCRdb recomputed calls from the 5' RACE reads with MiXCR, one row per CDR3 protein. The data hold about 1.6 million distinct CDR3 sequences, with 34% observed a single time.

The receptor's source is a woman aged 25 to 39 in good health. The sequenced sample was blood. The J gene is TRBJ2-6, the V gene TRBV7-9; perhaps TRBD1 as D (6 bases). This chain's CDR3 is CASSLEKMTGFAGANVLTF. As DNA, the CDR3 is TGTGCCAGCAGCTTAGAAAAGATGACAGGCTTTGCTGGGGCCAACGTCCTGACTTTC. The whole variable domain, filled in from reference TRBV7-9 and TRBJ2-6, reads DTGVSQNPRHKITKRGQNVTFRCDPISEHNRLYWYRQTLGQGPEFLTYFQNEAQLEKSRLLSDRFSAERPKGSFSTLEIQRTEQGDSAMYLCASSLEKMTGFAGANVLTFGAGSRLTVL.